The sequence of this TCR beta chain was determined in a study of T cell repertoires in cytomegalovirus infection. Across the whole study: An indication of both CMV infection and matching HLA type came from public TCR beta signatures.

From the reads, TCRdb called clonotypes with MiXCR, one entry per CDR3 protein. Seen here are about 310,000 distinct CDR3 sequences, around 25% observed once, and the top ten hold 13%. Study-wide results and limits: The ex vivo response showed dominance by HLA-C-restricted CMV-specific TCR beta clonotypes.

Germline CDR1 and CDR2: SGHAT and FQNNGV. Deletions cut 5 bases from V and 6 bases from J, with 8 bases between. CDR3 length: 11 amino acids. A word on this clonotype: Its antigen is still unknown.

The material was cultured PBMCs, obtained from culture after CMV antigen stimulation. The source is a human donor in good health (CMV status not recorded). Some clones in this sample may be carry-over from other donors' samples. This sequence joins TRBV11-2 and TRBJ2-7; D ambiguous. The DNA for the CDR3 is TGTGCCAGCAGCCAGGCTCTCGAGCAGTACTTC. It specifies CASSQALEQYF.